This TCR beta chain is drawn from a study of blood T cell repertoires in COVID-19. Sequenced by immunoSEQ multiplex PCR; TCRdb stores in-frame clones only, minus some. The repertoire holds 70,000 or so clones, with about nine tenths as singletons. This CDR3 contains 14 residues. V gave up 4 bases and J gave up 5 bases; unmatched junction bases: 5. CDR1 and CDR2 (germline): LNHDA, SQIVND (reference sequence). The rearrangement joins TRBV19 to TRBJ1-5; 7 bases line up with TRBD1. The sequencing sample was made of peripheral blood. The receptor's source is a human donor in a cohort sampled during active COVID-19. CDR3 region: CASSRQGRDQPQHF. DNA of the CDR3: TGTGCCAGTAGTAGACAGGGTAGGGATCAGCCCCAGCATTTT. Drawing the rest from reference TRBV19 and TRBJ1-5, the complete variable domain is DGGITQSPKYLFRKEGQNVTLSCEQNLNHDAMYWYRQDPGQGLRLIYYSQIVNDFQKGDIAEGYSVSREKKESFPLTVTSAQKNPTAFYLCASSRQGRDQPQHFGDGTRLSIL.